In this sample, the clone carrying this TCR beta chain turned up many times. This sample's time point: newly diagnosed GD, antithyroid drugs for less than 3 months. TCR sequences were obtained from RNA taken from PBMCs. Both iRepertoire HTBI primers and Arm-PCR of CDR3 regions were used to build the TCR beta libraries. TCRdb fed the multiplex PCR reads into MiXCR, producing one record per CDR3 protein. The table includes hundreds of thousands of distinct CDR3 sequences, 16% detected once. This entry comes from a study of regulatory T cells in long-lasting Graves disease. The same specimen was also included in a second study, on T cells in Graves' hyperthyroidism and ophthalmopathy. Turning to that study: TCR CDR3 underwent first-round RT-PCR with the HTBI primer set.

Sequencing used peripheral blood mononuclear cells (PBMCs), obtained at new diagnosis, from a patient treated with antithyroid drugs. This TCR was sampled from a woman aged 25 to 39 with Graves disease.

In DNA, the CDR3 is TGTGCCAGCAGCGAGGGACTAGCAATAAACCAAATAAGAACAGATACGCAGTATTTT. It is translated as CASSEGLAINQIRTDTQYF. The chain is built from TRBV9 and TRBJ2-3; 9 bases align to TRBD2. After removal of 3 bases from V and 3 bases from J, the junction contained 17 bases not matched to a gene. CDR3 size: 19 residues. Germline V gives CDR1 SGDLS, CDR2 YYNGEE.